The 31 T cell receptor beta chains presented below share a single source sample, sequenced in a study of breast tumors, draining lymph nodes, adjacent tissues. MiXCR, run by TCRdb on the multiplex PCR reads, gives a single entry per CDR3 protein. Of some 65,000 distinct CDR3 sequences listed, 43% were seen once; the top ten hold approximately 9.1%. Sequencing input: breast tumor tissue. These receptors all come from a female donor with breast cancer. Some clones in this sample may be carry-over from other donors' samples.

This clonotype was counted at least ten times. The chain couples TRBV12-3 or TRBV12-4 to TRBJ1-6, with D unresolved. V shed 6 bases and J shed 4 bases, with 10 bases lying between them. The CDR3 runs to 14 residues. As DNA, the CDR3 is TGTGCCAGCAGGGAGGGCGCATATAATTCACCCCTCCACTTT. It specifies CASREGAYNSPLHF.

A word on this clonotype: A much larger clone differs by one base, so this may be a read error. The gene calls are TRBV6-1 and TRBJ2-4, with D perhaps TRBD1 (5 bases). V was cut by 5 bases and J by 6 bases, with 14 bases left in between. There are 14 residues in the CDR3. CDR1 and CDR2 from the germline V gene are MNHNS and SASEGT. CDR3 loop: CASSHGQGPNIQYF. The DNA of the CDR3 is TGTGCCAGCAGTCACGGTCAGGGCCCAAACATTCAGTACTTC.

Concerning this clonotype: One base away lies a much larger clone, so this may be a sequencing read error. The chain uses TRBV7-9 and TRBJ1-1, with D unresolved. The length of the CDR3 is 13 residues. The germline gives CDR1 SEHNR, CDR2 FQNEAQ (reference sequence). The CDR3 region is CVSSAVEGTEAFF. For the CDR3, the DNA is TGTGTCAGCAGCGCCGTAGAAGGGACTGAAGCTTTCTTT.

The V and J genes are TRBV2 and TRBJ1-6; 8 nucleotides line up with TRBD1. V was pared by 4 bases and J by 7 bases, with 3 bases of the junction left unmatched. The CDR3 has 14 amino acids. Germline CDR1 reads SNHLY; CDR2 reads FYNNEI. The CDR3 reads CASSADRENSPLHF. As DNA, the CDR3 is TGTGCCAGCAGTGCGGACAGGGAAAATTCACCCCTCCACTTT.

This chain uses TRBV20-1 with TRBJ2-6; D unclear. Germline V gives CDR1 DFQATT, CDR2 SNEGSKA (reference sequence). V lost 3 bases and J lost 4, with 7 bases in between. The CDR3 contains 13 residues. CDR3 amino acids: CSASLEGANVLTF. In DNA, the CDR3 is TGCAGTGCTAGTTTGGAAGGGGCCAACGTCCTGACTTTC.

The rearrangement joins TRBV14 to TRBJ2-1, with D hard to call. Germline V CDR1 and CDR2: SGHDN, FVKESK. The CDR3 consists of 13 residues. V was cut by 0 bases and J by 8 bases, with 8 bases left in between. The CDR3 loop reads CASSQDIDHEQFF. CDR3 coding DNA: TGTGCCAGCAGCCAAGATATAGACCATGAGCAGTTCTTC.

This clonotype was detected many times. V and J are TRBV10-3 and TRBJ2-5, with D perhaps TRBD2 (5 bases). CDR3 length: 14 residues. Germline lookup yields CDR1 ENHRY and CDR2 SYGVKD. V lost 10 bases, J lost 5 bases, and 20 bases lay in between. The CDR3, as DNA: TGTGCCACGAGGAGAAACGGGGAAAGGGAGACCCAGTACTTC. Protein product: CATRRNGERETQYF.

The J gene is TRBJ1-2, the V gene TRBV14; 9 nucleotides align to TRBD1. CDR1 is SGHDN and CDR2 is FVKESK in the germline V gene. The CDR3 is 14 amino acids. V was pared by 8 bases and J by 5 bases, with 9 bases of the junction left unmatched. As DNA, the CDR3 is TGTGCCAGCTCCAGGGGACAGGGAGTATATGGCTACACCTTC. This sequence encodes CASSRGQGVYGYTF.

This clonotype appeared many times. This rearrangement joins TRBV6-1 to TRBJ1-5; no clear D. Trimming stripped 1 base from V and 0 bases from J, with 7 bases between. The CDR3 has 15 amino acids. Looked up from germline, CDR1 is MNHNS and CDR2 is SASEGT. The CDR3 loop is CASSEVRDSNQPQHF. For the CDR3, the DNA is TGTGCCAGCAGTGAAGTCCGGGATAGCAATCAGCCCCAGCATTTT.

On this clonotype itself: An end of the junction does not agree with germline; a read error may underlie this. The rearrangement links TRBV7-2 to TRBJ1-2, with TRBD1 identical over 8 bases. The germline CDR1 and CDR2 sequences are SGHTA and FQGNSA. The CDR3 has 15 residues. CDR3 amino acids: CASSLGWDRSYGYPF. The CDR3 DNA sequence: TGTGCCAGCAGCTTAGGATGGGACAGGAGCTATGGCTACCCCTTC.

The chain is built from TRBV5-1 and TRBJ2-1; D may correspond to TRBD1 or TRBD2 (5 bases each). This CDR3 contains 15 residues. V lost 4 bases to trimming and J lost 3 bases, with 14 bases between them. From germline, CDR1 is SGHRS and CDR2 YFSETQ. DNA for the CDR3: TGCGCCAGCAGCACTAGGGACGGCTACTACAATGAGCAGTTCTTC. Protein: CASSTRDGYYNEQFF. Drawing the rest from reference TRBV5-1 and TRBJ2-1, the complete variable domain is KAGVTQTPRYLIKTRGQQVTLSCSPISGHRSVSWYQQTPGQGLQFLFEYFSETQRNKGNFPGRFSGRQFSNSRSEMNVSTLELGDSALYLCASSTRDGYYNEQFFGPGTRLTVL.

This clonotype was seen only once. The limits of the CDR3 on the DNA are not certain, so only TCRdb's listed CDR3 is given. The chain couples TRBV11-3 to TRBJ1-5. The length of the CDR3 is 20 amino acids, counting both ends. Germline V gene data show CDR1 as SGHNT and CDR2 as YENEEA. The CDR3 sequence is CASSLYRHLRAVLRAGHQHF.

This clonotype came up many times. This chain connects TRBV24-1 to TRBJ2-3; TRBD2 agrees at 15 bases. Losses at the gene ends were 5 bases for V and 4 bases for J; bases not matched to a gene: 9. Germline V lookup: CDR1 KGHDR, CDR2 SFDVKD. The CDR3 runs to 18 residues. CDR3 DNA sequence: TGTGCCACCAGTGCCACCGGGGGACTAGCGGGAGGTTCAGATACGCAGTATTTT. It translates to CATSATGGLAGGSDTQYF.

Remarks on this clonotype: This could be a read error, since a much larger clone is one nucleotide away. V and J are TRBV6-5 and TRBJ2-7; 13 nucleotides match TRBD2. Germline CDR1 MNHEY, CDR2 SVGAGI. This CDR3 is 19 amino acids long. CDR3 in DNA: TGTGCCTGCAGTGGTATAAACAGCCGGACTAGCGGGAGCGGCTACGAGCAGTACTTC. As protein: CACSGINSRTSGSGYEQYF.

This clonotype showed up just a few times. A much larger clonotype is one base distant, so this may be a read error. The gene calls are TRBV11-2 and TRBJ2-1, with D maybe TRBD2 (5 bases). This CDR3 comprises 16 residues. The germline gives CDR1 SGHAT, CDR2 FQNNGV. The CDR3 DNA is TGTGCCGGCAGCTTAGTGGGGAGAGGGTCCTACAATGAGCAGTTCTTC. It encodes CAGSLVGRGSYNEQFF. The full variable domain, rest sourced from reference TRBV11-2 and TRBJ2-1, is EAGVAQSPRYKIIEKRQSVAFWCNPISGHATLYWYQQILGQGPKLLIQFQNNGVVDDSQLPKDRFSAERLKGVDSTLKIQPAKLEDSAVYLCAGSLVGRGSYNEQFFGPGTRLTVL.

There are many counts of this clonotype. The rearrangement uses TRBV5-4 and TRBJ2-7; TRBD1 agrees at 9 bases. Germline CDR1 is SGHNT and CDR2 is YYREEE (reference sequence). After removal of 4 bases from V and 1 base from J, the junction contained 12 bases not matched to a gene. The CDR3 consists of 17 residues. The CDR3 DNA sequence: TGTGCCAGCAGCCTAACATACAGGGGGCGGTTTTCCTACGAGCAGTACTTC. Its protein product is CASSLTYRGRFSYEQYF.

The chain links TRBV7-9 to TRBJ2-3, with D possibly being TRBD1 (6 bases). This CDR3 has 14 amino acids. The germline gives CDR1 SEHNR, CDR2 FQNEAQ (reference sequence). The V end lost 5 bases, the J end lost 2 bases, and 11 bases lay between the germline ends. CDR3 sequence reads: CASSGTGITDTQYF. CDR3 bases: TGTGCCAGCAGCGGAACAGGGATCACAGATACGCAGTATTTT.

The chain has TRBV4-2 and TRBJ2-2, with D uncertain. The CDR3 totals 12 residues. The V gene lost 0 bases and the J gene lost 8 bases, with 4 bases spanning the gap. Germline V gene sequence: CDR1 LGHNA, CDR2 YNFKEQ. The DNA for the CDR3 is TGTGCCAGCAGCCAAGAAGGAGGGGAGCTGTTTTTT. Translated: CASSQEGGELFF.

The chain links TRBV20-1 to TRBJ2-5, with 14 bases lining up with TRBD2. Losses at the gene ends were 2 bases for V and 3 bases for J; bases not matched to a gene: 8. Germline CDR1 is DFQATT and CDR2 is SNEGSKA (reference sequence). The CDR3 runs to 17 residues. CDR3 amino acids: CSARPGLAGALKETQYF. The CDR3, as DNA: TGCAGTGCTAGACCGGGACTAGCGGGAGCTCTCAAAGAGACCCAGTACTTC.

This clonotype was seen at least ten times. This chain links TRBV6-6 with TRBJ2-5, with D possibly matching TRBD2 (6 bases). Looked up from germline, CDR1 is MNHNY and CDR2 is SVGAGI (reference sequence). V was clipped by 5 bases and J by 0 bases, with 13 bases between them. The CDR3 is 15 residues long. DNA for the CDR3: TGTGCCAGCAGTCCGCCGGGACTCCACCAAGAGACCCAGTACTTC. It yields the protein CASSPPGLHQETQYF.

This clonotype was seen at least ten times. The chain's CDR3 is CASSQGQGPTYEQYF. In DNA, the CDR3 is TGTGCCAGCAGCCAGGGACAGGGACCCACCTACGAGCAGTACTTC. The chain recombines TRBV16 with TRBJ2-7; 9 positions match TRBD1. This CDR3 region has 15 residues. Germline CDR1 KGHSY, CDR2 FQNENV. The junction had 5 bases not matched to a gene; V was cut back by 3 bases and J by 2 bases.

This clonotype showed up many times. The CDR3 is CSVSGTSVYEQYF. CDR3 DNA sequence: TGCAGCGTTTCCGGGACTAGTGTCTACGAGCAGTACTTC. This chain links TRBV29-1 with TRBJ2-7, with 8 bases lining up with TRBD2. The CDR3 sequence is 13 residues long. Trimming at V came to 5 bases and at J to 3 bases, leaving 6 bases not matched to a gene. Germline-derived CDR1 and CDR2 are SQVTM and ANQGSEA.

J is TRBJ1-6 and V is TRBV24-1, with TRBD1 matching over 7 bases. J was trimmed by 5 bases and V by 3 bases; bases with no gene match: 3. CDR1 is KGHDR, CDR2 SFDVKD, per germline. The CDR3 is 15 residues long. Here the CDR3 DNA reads TGTGCCACCAGTGATCCGGGACAGCATAATTCACCCCTCCACTTT. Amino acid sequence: CATSDPGQHNSPLHF.

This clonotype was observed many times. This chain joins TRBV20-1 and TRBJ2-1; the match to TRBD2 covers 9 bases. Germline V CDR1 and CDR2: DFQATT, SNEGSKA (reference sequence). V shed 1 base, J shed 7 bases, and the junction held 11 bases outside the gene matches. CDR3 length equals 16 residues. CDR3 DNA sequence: TGCAGTGCTAGAGTACAAGGCGGGGGGGTCAGGAATGAGCAGTTCTTC. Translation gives CSARVQGGGVRNEQFF.

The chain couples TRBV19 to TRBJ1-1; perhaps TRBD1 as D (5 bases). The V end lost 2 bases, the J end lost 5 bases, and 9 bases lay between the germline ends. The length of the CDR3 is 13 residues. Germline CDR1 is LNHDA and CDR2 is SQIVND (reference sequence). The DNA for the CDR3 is TGTGCCAGTAGTATAAATGGGGGTACTGAAGCTTTCTTT. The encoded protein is CASSINGGTEAFF.

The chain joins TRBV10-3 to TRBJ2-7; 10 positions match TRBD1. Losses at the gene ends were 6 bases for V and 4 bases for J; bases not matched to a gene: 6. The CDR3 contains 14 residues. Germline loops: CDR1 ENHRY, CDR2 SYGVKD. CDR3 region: CAIRSGTGEYEQYF. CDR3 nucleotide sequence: TGTGCCATCAGATCCGGGACAGGGGAATACGAGCAGTACTTC.

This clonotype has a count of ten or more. The CDR3 DNA is TGTGCCAGCAGCTCGGGGATACAGGGTGAGACCCAGTACTTC. Encoded protein: CASSSGIQGETQYF. The V gene is TRBV7-9, the J gene TRBJ2-5, with D perhaps TRBD1 (6 bases). The germline gives CDR1 SEHNR, CDR2 FQNEAQ (reference sequence). This CDR3 spans 14 amino acids. V dropped 4 bases and J dropped 5 bases, with 14 bases sitting between them.

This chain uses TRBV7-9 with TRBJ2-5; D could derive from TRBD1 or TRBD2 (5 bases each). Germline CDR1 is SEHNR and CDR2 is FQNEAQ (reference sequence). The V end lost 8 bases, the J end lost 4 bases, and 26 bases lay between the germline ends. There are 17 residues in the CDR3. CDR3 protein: CASSLLGTPARGETQYF. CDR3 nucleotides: TGTGCCAGCTCCCTTCTCGGGACCCCTGCGAGAGGAGAGACCCAGTACTTC.

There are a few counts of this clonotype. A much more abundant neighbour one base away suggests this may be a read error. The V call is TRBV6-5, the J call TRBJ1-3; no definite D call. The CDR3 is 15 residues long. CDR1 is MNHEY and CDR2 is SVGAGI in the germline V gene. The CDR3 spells CASSYGRFSGDTIYF. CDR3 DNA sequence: TGTGCCAGCAGTTACGGACGGTTCTCTGGAGACACCATATATTTT.

CDR3 sequence: CASSWDRGPYNEQFF. The CDR3 DNA follows: TGTGCCAGCAGCTGGGACAGGGGACCCTACAATGAGCAGTTCTTC. The J gene is TRBJ2-1, the V gene TRBV7-9, with TRBD1 identical over 10 bases. Germline V lookup: CDR1 SEHNR, CDR2 FQNEAQ (reference sequence). V was pared by 4 bases and J by 2 bases, with 2 bases of the junction left unmatched. The CDR3 has 15 amino acids. The full variable domain, in which reference TRBV7-9 and TRBJ2-1 provide the parts outside the CDR3, is DTGVSQNPRHKITKRGQNVTFRCDPISEHNRLYWYRQTLGQGPEFLTYFQNEAQLEKSRLLSDRFSAERPKGSFSTLEIQRTEQGDSAMYLCASSWDRGPYNEQFFGPGTRLTVL.

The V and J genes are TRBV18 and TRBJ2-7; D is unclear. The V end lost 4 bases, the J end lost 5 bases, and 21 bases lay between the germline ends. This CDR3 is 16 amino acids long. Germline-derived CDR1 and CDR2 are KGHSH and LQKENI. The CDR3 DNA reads TGTGCCAGCTCACGGCGGTTCGGAAATAATCTCCACGAGCAGTACTTC. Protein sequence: CASSRRFGNNLHEQYF.